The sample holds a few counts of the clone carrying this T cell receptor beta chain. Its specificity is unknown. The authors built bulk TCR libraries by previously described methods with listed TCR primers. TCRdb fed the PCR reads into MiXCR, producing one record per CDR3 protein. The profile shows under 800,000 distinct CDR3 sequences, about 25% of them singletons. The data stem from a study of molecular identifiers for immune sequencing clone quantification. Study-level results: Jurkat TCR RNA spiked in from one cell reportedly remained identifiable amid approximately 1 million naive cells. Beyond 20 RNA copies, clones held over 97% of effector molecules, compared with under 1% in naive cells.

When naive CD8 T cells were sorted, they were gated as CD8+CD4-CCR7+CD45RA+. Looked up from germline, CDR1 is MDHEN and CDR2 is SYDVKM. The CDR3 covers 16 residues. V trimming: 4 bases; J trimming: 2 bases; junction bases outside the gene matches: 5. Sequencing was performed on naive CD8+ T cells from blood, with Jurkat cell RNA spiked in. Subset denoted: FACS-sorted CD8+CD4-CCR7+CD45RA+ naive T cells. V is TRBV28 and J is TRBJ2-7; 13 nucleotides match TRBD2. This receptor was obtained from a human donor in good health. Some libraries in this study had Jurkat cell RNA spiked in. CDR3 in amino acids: CASSSGTSGTTYEQYF. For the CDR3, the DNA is TGTGCCAGCAGTTCTGGGACTAGCGGGACCACCTACGAGCAGTACTTC.